In its sample, the clone carrying this T cell receptor beta chain was seen once. This CDR3 region has 15 residues. The germline CDR1 and CDR2 sequences are KGHDR and SFDVKD. V was shortened by 1 base and J by 7 bases, with 15 bases between the two germline ends. Using immunoSEQ multiplex PCR, the repertoire was profiled, and TCRdb retains in-frame clones only, with some absent. The table has approximately 670,000 clones, 85% to 90% seen once. The data stem from a study of blood T cell repertoires in COVID-19. Study-wide context: The United States, Italy and Spain supplied acute and convalescent COVID-19 samples.

This receptor was identified in a woman aged 18-35 years with acute or convalescent COVID-19. The source material was peripheral blood. V and J are TRBV24-1 and TRBJ1-2; tentative D call: TRBD1 (5 bases). The CDR3 region has the DNA TGTGCCACCAGTGATTTAGGGCAGGGAATAGGTGGCTACACCTTC. Its translation is CATSDLGQGIGGYTF.